The rows below give T cell receptor beta chains drawn from one sample of a study of blood T cell repertoires in COVID-19. Profiled with immunoSEQ multiplex PCR; TCRdb holds only in-frame clones, not every one. Of around 250,000 clones listed, approximately 83% are singletons. Input material: peripheral blood. These receptors were collected from a man under 40 who had recovered from COVID-19. Both conserved end residues are part of each CDR3. Each record gives: V gene, CDR3 length, J gene, D gene, clone size, CDR3 protein, CDR3 DNA. The D gene is left open where the match is weak. Where a row states a size, it is once, few, many or the class of an expanded clone; other rows omit it.

>TRBV7-3|13|TRBJ1-1|TRBD1|NA
CASSLTGGSEAFF
TGTGCCAGCAGCTTAACAGGGGGCTCTGAAGCTTTCTTT
>TRBV11-2|14|TRBJ1-4|NA|NA
CASSLGQRNEKLFF
TGTGCCAGCAGCCTGGGACAACGTAATGAAAAACTGTTTTTT
>TRBV2|13|TRBJ2-5|NA|NA
CASRGLDQETQYF
TGTGCCAGCAGGGGACTGGATCAAGAGACCCAGTACTTC
>TRBV18|13|TRBJ1-2|NA|NA
CASSPVNTYGYTF
TGTGCCAGCTCACCAGTAAATACTTATGGCTACACCTTC
>TRBV10-3|15|TRBJ2-3|NA|once
CAISGSGGYTDTQYF
TGTGCCATCAGTGGTTCTGGCGGATACACAGATACGCAGTATTTT
>TRBV6-4|17|TRBJ1-2|TRBD1|NA
CASSDPGQASGLYGYTF
TGTGCCAGCAGTGACCCGGGACAGGCCTCGGGATTATATGGCTACACCTTC
>TRBV10-1|12|TRBJ2-7|TRBD2|NA
CASSEGGGEQYF
TGCGCCAGCAGTGAGGGGGGGGGCGAGCAGTACTTC
>TRBV10-2|17|TRBJ2-1|TRBD2|NA
CASSDASGTSGFNEQFF
TGCGCCAGCAGTGATGCCTCCGGGACTAGCGGGTTTAATGAGCAGTTCTTC
>TRBV27|16|TRBJ2-3|NA|NA
CASSLKGDIFVNTQYF
TGTGCCAGCAGTTTAAAAGGGGACATTTTTGTAAATACGCAGTATTTT
>TRBV9|14|TRBJ2-7|NA|once
CASSVGGDTYEQYF
TGTGCCAGCAGCGTAGGGGGGGATACCTACGAGCAGTACTTC
>TRBV4-1|14|TRBJ2-3|NA|NA
CASSPGTSTDTQYF
TGCGCCAGCAGCCCGGGGACAAGCACAGATACGCAGTATTTT
>TRBV12-5|16|TRBJ1-4|NA|NA
CASGLVRGRENEKLFF
TGTGCTAGTGGTTTGGTACGGGGGAGGGAGAATGAAAAACTGTTTTTT
>TRBV11-2|13|TRBJ2-1|NA|NA
CASLPRGSGEQFF
TGTGCCAGCTTACCCCGGGGGAGTGGTGAGCAGTTCTTC
>TRBV7-8|15|TRBJ2-7|TRBD2|NA
CASSRDSSGGYEQYF
TGTGCCAGCAGCCGAGATTCCAGCGGGGGTTACGAGCAGTACTTC
>TRBV14|12|TRBJ1-2|NA|NA
CASSPTGYGYTF
TGTGCCAGCAGCCCGACAGGCTATGGCTACACCTTC
>TRBV19|12|TRBJ1-3|NA|NA
CASAGFGNTIYF
TGTGCCAGCGCGGGTTTTGGAAACACCATATATTTT
>TRBV19|11|TRBJ2-2|NA|NA
CASANTGELFF
TGTGCCAGCGCGAACACCGGGGAGCTGTTTTTT
>TRBV6-2/TRBV6-3|18|TRBJ2-5|TRBD2|NA
CASSYPVKRGGYQETQYF
TGTGCCAGCAGTTACCCCGTGAAGCGGGGGGGTTACCAAGAGACCCAGTACTTC
>TRBV12-3/TRBV12-4|13|TRBJ2-1|NA|once
CASSISAYNEQFF
TGTGCCAGCAGTATTTCCGCGTACAATGAGCAGTTCTTC
>TRBV7-9|13|TRBJ2-2|NA|NA
CASSSENTGELFF
TGTGCCAGCAGTAGCGAGAACACCGGGGAGCTGTTTTTT
>TRBV11-3|13|TRBJ2-7|NA|few
CASSLSTSAEQYF
TGTGCCAGCAGCTTAAGTACTAGTGCCGAGCAGTACTTC
>TRBV2|13|TRBJ1-1|NA|NA
CASSHSMNTEAFF
TGTGCCAGCAGTCACTCCATGAACACTGAAGCTTTCTTT
>TRBV19|15|TRBJ2-7|NA|NA
CASSMLGQGRLEQYF
TGTGCCAGTAGTATGTTAGGGCAGGGGCGCCTCGAGCAGTACTTC
>TRBV24-1|14|TRBJ1-1|NA|once
CATSGGGADTEAFF
TGTGCCACCAGTGGGGGGGGCGCGGACACTGAAGCTTTCTTT
>TRBV6-6|16|TRBJ2-7|NA|NA
CASSYSMLAVAGEQYF
TGTGCCAGCAGTTACTCGATGTTGGCTGTGGCGGGCGAGCAGTACTTC
>TRBV6-5|15|TRBJ2-7|TRBD1|NA
CASLTGQGMSYEQYF
TGTGCCAGTCTAACGGGACAGGGGATGTCCTACGAGCAGTACTTC
>TRBV27|17|TRBJ2-5|TRBD2|NA
CASSAGLAGGYQETQYF
TGTGCCAGCAGTGCGGGACTAGCGGGGGGGTACCAAGAGACCCAGTACTTC
>TRBV7-2|13|TRBJ1-2|NA|NA
CASSPGTYYGYTF
TGTGCCAGCAGCCCCGGGACTTATTATGGCTACACCTTC
>TRBV5-4|16|TRBJ2-3|TRBD2|NA
CASSAFGRGSTDTQYF
TGTGCCAGCAGCGCGTTTGGGCGGGGGAGCACAGATACGCAGTATTTT
>TRBV12-5|18|TRBJ1-1|NA|NA
CASGLVRPHRDTNTEAFF
TGTGCTAGTGGTTTGGTACGTCCCCACCGGGACACAAACACTGAAGCTTTCTTT
>TRBV5-1|15|TRBJ1-3|NA|NA
CASSLVGASGNTIYF
TGCGCCAGCAGCTTGGTTGGGGCCTCTGGAAACACCATATATTTT
>TRBV29-1|14|TRBJ2-1|TRBD2|NA
CSVGSPGGVHEQFF
TGCAGCGTCGGATCCCCGGGGGGAGTCCATGAGCAGTTCTTC
>TRBV9|13|TRBJ1-1|NA|NA
CASTPTENTEAFF
TGTGCCAGCACCCCCACAGAGAACACTGAAGCTTTCTTT
>TRBV6-1|15|TRBJ2-1|TRBD2|NA
CASTELAGGNNEQFF
TGTGCCAGCACTGAACTAGCGGGGGGAAACAATGAGCAGTTCTTC
>TRBV28|20|TRBJ2-4|NA|NA
CASSFSNLADSYLAKNIQYF
TGTGCCAGCAGTTTCTCAAATCTTGCGGACAGTTATCTAGCCAAAAACATTCAGTACTTC
>TRBV5-1|16|TRBJ2-1|TRBD2|NA
CASSLERGYSYNEQFF
TGCGCCAGCAGCTTGGAGCGGGGGTACTCCTACAATGAGCAGTTCTTC
>TRBV4-1|14|TRBJ2-1|NA|few
CASSQDPLDNEQFF
TGCGCCAGCAGCCAAGATCCCCTAGACAATGAGCAGTTCTTC
>TRBV10-3|18|TRBJ1-3|TRBD1|NA
CAISGGQGPEVSGNTIYF
TGTGCCATCAGTGGGGGACAGGGGCCCGAGGTGTCTGGAAACACCATATATTTT
>TRBV6-6|15|TRBJ1-4|TRBD1|NA
CASSFQQGADEKLFF
TGTGCCAGCAGTTTCCAACAGGGGGCGGATGAAAAACTGTTTTTT
>TRBV4-1|15|TRBJ2-1|NA|NA
CASSQDAGRYNEQFF
TGCGCCAGCAGCCAAGACGCCGGGAGATACAATGAGCAGTTCTTC
>TRBV6-4|16|TRBJ2-2|NA|NA
CASSDSMTRDTGELFF
TGTGCCAGCAGTGACTCGATGACTAGAGACACCGGGGAGCTGTTTTTT